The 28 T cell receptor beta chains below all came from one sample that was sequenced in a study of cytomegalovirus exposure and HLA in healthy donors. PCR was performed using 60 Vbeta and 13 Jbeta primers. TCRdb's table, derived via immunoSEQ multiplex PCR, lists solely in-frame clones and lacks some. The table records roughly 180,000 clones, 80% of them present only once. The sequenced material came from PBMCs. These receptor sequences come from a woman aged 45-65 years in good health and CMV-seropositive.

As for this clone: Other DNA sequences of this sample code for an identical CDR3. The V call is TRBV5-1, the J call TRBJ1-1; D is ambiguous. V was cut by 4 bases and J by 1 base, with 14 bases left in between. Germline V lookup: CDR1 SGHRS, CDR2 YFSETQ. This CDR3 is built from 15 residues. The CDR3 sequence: CASSPREGGNTEAFF. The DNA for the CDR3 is TGCGCCAGCAGCCCGAGGGAGGGTGGGAACACTGAAGCTTTCTTT.

The CDR3 sequence is CASSRAGTGDAFF. In DNA form, the CDR3 reads TGTGCCAGCAGCCGAGCCGGAACAGGGGATGCTTTCTTT. The chain links TRBV6-5 to TRBJ1-1, with TRBD1 matching over 7 bases. Germline loops: CDR1 MNHEY, CDR2 SVGAGI. This CDR3 is 13 amino acids long. V lost 6 bases and J lost 11; bases outside the gene matches: 12.

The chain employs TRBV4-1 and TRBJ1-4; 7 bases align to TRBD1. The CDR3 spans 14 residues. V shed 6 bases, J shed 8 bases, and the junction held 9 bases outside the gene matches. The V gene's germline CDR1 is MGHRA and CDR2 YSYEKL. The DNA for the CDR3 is TGCGCCAGCAGAATCGGACAGGCCTCCGAAAAACTGTTTTTT. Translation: CASRIGQASEKLFF.

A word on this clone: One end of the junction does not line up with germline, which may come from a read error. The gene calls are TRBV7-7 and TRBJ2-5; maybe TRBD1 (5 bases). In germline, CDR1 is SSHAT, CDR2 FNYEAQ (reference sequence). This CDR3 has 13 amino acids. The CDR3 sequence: CASSYGQKETQYF. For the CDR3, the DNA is TGTGCTAGCAGCTACGGACAAAAGGAGACCCAGTACTTC.

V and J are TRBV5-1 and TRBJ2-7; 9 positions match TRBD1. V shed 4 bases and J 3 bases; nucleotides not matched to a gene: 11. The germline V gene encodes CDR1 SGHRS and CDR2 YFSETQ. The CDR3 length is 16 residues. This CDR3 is CASSAVLGTGFYEQYF. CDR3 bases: TGCGCCAGCAGCGCGGTGCTCGGGACAGGGTTCTACGAGCAGTACTTC. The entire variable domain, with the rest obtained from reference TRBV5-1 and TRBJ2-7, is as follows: KAGVTQTPRYLIKTRGQQVTLSCSPISGHRSVSWYQQTPGQGLQFLFEYFSETQRNKGNFPGRFSGRQFSNSRSEMNVSTLELGDSALYLCASSAVLGTGFYEQYFGPGTRLTVT.

The CDR3 DNA is TGTGCCAGCAGCCAAGATGGAGGGAGGGGTGGCTACACCTTC. It translates to CASSQDGGRGGYTF. This rearrangement joins TRBV4-2 to TRBJ1-2; weak D call: TRBD1 (5 bases). Germline lookup yields CDR1 LGHNA and CDR2 YNFKEQ. This CDR3 has 14 residues. V was clipped by 0 bases and J by 7 bases, with 12 bases between them.

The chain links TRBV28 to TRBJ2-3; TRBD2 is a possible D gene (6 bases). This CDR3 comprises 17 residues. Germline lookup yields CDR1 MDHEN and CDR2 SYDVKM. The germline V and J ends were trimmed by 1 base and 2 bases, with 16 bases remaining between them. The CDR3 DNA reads TGTGCCAGCAGTTTATTATCGGGGTTGCGGGACACAGATACGCAGTATTTT. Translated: CASSLLSGLRDTDTQYF.

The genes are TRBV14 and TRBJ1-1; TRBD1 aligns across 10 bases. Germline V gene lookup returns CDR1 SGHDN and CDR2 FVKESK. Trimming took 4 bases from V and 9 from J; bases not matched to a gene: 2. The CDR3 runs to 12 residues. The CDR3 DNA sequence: TGTGCCAGCAGCCGACAGGGGGCCAAAGCTTTCTTT. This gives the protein CASSRQGAKAFF.

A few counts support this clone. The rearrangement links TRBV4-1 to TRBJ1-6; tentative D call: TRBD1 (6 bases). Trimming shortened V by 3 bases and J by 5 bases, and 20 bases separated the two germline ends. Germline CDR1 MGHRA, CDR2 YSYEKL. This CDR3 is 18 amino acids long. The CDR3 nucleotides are TGCGCCAGCAGCCATCGCCCCAGGGGTAGGCGGGATAATTCACCCCTCCACTTT. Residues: CASSHRPRGRRDNSPLHF.

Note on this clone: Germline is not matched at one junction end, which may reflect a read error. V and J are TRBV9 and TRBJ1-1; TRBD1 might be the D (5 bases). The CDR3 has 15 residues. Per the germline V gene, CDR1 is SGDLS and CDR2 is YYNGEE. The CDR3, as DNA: TGTGTCAGCAGCTCTTCCCTCGGACAGAACACTGAAGCTTTCTTT. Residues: CVSSSSLGQNTEAFF.

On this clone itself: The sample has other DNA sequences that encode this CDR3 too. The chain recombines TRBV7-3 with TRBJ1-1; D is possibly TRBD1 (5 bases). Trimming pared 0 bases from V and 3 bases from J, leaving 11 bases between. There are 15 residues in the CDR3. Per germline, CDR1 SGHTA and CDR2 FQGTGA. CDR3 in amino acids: CASSLTVAGYTEAFF. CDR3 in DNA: TGTGCCAGCAGCTTAACGGTGGCAGGGTACACTGAAGCTTTCTTT.

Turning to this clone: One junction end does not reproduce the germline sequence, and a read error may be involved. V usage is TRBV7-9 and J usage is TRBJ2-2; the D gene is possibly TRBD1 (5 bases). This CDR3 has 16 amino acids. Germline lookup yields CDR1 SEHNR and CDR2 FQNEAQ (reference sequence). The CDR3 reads CSSSLSPGFFTGELFF. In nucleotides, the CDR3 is TGTTCCAGCAGCTTAAGTCCAGGGTTCTTTACCGGGGAGCTGTTTTTT.

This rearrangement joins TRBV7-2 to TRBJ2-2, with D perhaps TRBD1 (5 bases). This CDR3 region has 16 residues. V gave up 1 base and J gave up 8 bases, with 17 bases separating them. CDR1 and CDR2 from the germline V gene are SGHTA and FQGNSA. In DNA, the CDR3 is TGTGCCAGCAGCTTAGTCCCAGGGTTCGTTTCTGGGGAGCTGTTTTTT. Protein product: CASSLVPGFVSGELFF.

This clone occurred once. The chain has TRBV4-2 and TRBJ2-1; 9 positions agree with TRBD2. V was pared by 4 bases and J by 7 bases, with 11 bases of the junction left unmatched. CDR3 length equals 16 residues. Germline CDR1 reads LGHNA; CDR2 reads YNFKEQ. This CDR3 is CASSPRRGGSGNEQFF. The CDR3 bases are TGTGCCAGCAGCCCCCGGCGGGGGGGGAGTGGGAATGAGCAGTTCTTC.

The CDR3 region is CASSVVSGTANTEAFF. CDR3 in DNA: TGCGCCAGCAGCGTCGTCTCCGGGACAGCTAACACTGAAGCTTTCTTT. The V call is TRBV5-1, the J call TRBJ1-1; 7 bases align to TRBD1. The J segment lost 2 bases and the V segment lost 4 bases, leaving 11 bases of the junction unmatched. There are 16 residues in the CDR3. In germline, CDR1 is SGHRS, CDR2 YFSETQ.

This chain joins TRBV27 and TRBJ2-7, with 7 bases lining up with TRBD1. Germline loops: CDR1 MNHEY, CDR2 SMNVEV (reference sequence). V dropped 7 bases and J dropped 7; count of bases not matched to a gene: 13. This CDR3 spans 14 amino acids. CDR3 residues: CASKWTGPMREQYF. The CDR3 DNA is TGTGCCAGCAAATGGACAGGCCCTATGCGGGAGCAGTACTTC.

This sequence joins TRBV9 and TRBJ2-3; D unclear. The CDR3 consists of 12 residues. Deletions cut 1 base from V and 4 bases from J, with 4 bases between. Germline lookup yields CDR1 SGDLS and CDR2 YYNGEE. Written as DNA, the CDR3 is TGTGCCAGCAGCGTAAACTCAGATACGCAGTATTTT. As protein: CASSVNSDTQYF.

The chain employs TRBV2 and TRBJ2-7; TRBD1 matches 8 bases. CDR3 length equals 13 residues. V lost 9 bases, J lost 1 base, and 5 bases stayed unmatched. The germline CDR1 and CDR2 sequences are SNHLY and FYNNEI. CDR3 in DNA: TGTGCCAGTTTCGGGACAGGTTCCTACGAGCAGTACTTC. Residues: CASFGTGSYEQYF.

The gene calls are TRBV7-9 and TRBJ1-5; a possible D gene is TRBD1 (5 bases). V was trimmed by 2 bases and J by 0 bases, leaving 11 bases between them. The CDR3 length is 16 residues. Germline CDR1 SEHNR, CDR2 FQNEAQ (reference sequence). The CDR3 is CASSLLSDSSNQPQHF. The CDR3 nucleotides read TGTGCCAGCAGCTTACTCTCTGACAGTAGCAATCAGCCCCAGCATTTT.

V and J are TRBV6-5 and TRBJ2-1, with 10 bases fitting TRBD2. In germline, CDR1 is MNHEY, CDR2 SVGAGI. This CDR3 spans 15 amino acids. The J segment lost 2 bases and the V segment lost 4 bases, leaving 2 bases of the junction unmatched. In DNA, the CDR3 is TGTGCCAGCAGTTCCAGCGGGGGGGCCTACAATGAGCAGTTCTTC. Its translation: CASSSSGGAYNEQFF.

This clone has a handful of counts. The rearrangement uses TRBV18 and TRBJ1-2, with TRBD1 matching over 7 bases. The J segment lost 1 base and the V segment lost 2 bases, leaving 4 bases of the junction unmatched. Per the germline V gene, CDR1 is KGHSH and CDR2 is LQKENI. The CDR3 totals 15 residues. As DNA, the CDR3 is TGTGCCAGCTCACCAAAGGGGGACAGTAACTATGGCTACACCTTC. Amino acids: CASSPKGDSNYGYTF.

This chain's CDR3 is CASSGRTFTDTQYF. The CDR3 nucleotides are TGTGCCAGCAGCGGGCGTACTTTCACAGATACGCAGTATTTT. The chain combines TRBV13 with TRBJ2-3, with D unclear. Per the germline V gene, CDR1 is PRHDT and CDR2 is FYEKMQ (reference sequence). The CDR3 has 14 residues. The V end was cut by 5 bases, the J end by 2 bases, with 11 bases between.

CDR3 in DNA: TGTGCCAGCCCCAAGTGGGACAGGGGATTAGATACGCAGTATTTT. It specifies CASPKWDRGLDTQYF. V usage is TRBV6-5 and J usage is TRBJ2-3; 10 positions match TRBD1. The CDR3 is 15 amino acids. Germline CDR1 is MNHEY and CDR2 is SVGAGI. J lost 5 bases, V lost 8 bases, and 10 bases had no gene match.

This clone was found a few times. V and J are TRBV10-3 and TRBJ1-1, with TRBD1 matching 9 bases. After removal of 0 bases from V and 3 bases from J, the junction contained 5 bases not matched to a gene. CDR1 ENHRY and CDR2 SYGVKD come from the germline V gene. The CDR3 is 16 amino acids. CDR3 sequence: CAISESEGQGDTEAFF. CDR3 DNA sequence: TGTGCCATCAGTGAGTCGGAGGGACAGGGAGACACTGAAGCTTTCTTT.

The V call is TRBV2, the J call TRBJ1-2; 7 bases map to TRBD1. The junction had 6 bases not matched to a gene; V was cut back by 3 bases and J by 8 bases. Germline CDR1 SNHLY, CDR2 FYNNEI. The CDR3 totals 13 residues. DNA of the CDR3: TGTGCCAGCAGTGAGGAGGGGGCGACGGGCTACACCTTC. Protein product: CASSEEGATGYTF.

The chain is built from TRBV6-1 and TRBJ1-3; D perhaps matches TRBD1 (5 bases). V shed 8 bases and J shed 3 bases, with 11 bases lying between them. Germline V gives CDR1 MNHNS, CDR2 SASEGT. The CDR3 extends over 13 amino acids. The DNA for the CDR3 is TGTGCCAGCGACGCTACAGGTGGAAACACCATATATTTT. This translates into CASDATGGNTIYF.

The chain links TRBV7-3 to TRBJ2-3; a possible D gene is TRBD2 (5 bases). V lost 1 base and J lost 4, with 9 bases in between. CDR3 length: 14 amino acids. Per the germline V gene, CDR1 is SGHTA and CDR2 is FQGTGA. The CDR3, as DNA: TGTGCCAGCAGCTTAAATCGAGGGTCAGATACGCAGTATTTT. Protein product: CASSLNRGSDTQYF.

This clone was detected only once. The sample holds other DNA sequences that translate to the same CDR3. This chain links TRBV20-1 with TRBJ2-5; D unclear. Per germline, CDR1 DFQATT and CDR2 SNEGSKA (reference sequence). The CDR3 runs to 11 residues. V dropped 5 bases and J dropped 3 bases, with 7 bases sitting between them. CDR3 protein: CSASHEETQYF. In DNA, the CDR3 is TGCAGTGCTTCCCATGAAGAGACCCAGTACTTC.